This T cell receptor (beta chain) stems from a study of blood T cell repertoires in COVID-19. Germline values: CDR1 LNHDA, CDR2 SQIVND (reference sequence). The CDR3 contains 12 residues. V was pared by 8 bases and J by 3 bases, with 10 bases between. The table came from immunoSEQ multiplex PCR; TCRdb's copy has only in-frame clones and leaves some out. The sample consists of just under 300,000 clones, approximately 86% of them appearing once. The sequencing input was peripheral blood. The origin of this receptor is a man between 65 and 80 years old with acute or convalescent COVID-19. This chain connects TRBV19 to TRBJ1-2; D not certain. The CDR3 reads CASAVGDYGYTF. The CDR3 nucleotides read TGTGCCAGTGCCGTTGGAGACTATGGCTACACCTTC.